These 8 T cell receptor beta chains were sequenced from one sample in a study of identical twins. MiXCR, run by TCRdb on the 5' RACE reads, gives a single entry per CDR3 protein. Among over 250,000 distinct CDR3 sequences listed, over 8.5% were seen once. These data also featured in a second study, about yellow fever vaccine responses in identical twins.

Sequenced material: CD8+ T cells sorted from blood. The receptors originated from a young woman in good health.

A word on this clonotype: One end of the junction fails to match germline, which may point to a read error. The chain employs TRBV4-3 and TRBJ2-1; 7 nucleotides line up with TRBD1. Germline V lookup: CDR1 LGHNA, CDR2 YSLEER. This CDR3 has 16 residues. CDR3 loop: CVSSQARQGIDNEQFF. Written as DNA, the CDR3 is TGCGTCAGCAGCCAAGCTCGACAGGGTATCGACAATGAGCAGTTCTTC.

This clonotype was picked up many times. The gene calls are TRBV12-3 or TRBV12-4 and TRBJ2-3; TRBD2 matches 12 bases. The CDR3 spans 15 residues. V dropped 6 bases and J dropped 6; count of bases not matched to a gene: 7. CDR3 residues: CASRDPSGGVDTQYF. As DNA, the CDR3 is TGTGCCAGCAGAGATCCTAGCGGGGGGGTCGATACGCAGTATTTT.

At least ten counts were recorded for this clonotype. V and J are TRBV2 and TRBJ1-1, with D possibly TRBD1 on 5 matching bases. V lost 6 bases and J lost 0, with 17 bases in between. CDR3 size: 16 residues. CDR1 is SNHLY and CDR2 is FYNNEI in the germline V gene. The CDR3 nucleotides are TGTGCCAGCAGCCCCAAGCCGGGGGAATTGAACACTGAAGCTTTCTTT. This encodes CASSPKPGELNTEAFF.

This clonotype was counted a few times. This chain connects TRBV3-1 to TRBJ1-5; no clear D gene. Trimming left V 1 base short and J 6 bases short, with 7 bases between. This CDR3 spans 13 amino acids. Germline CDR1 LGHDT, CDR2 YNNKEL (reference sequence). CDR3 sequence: CASSQGVPQPQHF. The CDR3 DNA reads TGTGCCAGCAGCCAAGGGGTCCCTCAGCCCCAGCATTTT.

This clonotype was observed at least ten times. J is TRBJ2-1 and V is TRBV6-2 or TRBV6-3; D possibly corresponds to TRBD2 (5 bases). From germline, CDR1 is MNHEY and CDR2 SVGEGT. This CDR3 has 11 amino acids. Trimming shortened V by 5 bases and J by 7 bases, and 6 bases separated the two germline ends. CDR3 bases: TGTGCCAGCAGTGGGAGAAATGAGCAGTTCTTC. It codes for CASSGRNEQFF.

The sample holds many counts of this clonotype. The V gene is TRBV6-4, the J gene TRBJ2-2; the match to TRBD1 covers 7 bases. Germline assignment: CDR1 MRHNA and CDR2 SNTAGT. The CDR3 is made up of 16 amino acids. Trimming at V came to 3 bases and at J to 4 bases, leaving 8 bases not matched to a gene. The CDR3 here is CASSDTRQGATGELFF. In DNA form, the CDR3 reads TGTGCCAGCAGTGATACCCGACAGGGCGCCACCGGGGAGCTGTTTTTT.

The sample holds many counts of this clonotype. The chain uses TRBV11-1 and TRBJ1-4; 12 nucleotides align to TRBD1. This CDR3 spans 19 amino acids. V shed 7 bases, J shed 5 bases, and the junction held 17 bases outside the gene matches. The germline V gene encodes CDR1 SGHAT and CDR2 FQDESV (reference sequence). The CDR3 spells CASTSMLGTGGRRNEKLFF. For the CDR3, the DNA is TGTGCCAGCACCTCCATGCTGGGGACAGGGGGCCGTCGAAATGAAAAACTGTTTTTT.

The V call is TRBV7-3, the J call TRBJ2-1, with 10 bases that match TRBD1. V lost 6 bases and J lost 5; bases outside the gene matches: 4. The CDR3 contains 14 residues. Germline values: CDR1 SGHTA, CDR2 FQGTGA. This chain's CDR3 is CASRPGQGHNEQFF. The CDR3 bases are TGTGCCAGCAGACCGGGACAGGGGCACAATGAGCAGTTCTTC. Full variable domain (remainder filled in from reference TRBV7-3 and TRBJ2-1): GAGVSQTPSNKVTEKGKYVELRCDPISGHTALYWYRQSLGQGPEFLIYFQGTGAADDSGLPNDRFFAVRPEGSVSTLKIQRTERGDSAVYLCASRPGQGHNEQFFGPGTRLTVL.